This T cell receptor beta chain was profiled in a study of T cell responses to AZD1222 COVID-19 vaccine. As for this clone: Its matching antigen is unknown.

Study-wide points: White British people made up most donors, females outnumbered males, and clonal diversity was possibly underestimated. Increases in Spike-specific TCR breadth and depth were seen after two AZD1222 doses. Regions 160-218 and 743-854 dominated among vaccine-associated CD4 TCRs spanning spike.

Sequenced by immunoSEQ multiplex PCR; TCRdb stores in-frame clones only, minus some. The sample consists of 30,000 to 40,000 clones, approximately 78% of them appearing once. In germline, CDR1 is SGHNT, CDR2 YYREEE (reference sequence). CDR3 length: 13 amino acids. The ends were cut back, 5 bases at V and 2 bases at J, with 10 bases in the middle. This chain links TRBV5-4 with TRBJ1-1; D perhaps matches TRBD1 (5 bases). Sequenced here: peripheral blood, sampled 28 days after the second AZD1222 dose. The receptor's source is an adult who received the AZD1222 COVID-19 vaccine. The CDR3 region has the DNA TGTGCCAGCAGAGGGACGGCCAACACTGAAGCTTTCTTT. It yields the protein CASRGTANTEAFF.